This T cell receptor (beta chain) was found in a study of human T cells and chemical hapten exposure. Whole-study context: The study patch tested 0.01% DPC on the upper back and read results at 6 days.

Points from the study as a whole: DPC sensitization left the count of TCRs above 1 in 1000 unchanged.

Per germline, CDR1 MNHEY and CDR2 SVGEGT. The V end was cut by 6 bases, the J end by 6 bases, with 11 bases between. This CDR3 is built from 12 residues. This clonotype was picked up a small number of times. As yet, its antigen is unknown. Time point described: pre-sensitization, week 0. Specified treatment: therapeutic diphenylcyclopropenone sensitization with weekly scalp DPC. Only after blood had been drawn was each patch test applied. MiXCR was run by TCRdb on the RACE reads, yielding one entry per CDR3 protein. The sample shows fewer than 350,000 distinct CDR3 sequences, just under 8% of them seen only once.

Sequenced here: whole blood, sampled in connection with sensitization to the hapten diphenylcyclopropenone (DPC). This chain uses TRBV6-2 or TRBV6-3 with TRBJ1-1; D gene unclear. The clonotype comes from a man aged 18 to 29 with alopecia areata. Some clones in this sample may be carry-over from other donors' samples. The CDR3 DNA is TGTGCCAGCAGCGCTTACGGGGCTGAAGCTTTCTTT. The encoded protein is CASSAYGAEAFF.